The clone carrying this T cell receptor beta chain was observed many times. Its antigen remains unidentified. The data were obtained in a study of T cell clones after liver transplantation. Study-level results: The donor-reactive repertoire was only partly measurable in a couple of subjects, lacking donor cells.

V lost 8 bases, J lost 10 bases, and 9 bases lay in between. Looked up from germline, CDR1 is SNHLY and CDR2 is FYNNEI. CDR3 length equals 10 residues. Assay used: immunoSEQ multiplex PCR; TCRdb lists only in-frame clones, some missing. Among tens of thousands of clones listed, about two thirds were seen once. This chain links TRBV2 with TRBJ2-1; weak D call: TRBD2 (5 bases). The sample here was CD4+ T cells from blood, taken before liver transplant. This sequence was found in a human donor who received a liver transplant. The CDR3 DNA sequence: TGTGCCAGCTCCGGGGTCGAGCAGTTCTTC. It specifies CASSGVEQFF.